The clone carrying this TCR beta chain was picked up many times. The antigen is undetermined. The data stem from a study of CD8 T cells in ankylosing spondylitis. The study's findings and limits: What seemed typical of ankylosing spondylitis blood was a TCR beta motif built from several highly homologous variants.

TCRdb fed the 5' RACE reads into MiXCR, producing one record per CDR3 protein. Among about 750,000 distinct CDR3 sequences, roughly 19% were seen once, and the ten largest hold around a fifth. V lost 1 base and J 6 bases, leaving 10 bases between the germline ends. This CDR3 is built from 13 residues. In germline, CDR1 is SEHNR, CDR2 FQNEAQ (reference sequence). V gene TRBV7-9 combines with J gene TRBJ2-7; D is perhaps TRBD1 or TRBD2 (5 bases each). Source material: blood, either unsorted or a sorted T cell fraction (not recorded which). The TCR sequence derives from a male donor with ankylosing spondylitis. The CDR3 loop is CASSLVGGREQYF. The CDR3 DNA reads TGTGCCAGCAGCTTAGTTGGGGGTCGCGAGCAGTACTTC.